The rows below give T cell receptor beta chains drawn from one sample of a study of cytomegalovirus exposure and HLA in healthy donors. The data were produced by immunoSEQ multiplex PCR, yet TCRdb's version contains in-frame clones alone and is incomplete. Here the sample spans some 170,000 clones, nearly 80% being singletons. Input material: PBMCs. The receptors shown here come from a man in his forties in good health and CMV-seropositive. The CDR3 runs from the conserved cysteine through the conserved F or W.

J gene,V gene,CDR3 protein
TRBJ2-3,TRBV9,CASSGRLAGGNTDTQYF
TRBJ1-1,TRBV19,CASSPDRWLNTEAFF
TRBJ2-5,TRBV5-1,CASSLAGLAKQETQYF
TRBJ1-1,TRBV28,CASSRTTGVGTEAFF
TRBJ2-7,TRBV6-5,CASSHRWGDYEQYF
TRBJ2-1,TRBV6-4,CASSDSGLAGARGEQFF
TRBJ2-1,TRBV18,CASSPTGGEQFF
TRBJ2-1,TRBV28,CASSFPSRDEQFF
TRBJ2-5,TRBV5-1,CASSHRGETQYF
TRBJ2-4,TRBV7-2,CASSPGRAGGENIQYF
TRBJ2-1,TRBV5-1,CASSFRRGGTYNEQFF
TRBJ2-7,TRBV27,CASSSPLAGSYEQYF
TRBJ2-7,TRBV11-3,CASSPKGLAGFHEQYF
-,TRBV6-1,CASSVTDPYEQYF
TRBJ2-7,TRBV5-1,CASSLAPGGSYEQYF